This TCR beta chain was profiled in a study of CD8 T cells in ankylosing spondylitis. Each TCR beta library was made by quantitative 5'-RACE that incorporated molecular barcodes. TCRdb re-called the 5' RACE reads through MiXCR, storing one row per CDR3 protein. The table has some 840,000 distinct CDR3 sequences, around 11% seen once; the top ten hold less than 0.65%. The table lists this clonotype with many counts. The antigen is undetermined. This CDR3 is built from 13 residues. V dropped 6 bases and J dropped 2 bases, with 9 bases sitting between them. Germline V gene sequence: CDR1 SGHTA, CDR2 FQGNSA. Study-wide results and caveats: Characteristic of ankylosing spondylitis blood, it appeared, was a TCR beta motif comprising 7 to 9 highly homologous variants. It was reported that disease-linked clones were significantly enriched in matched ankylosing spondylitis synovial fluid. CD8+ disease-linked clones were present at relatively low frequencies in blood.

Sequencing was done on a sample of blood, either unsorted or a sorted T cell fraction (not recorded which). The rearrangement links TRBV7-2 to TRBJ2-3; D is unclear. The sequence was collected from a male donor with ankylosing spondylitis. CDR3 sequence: CASRTTFTDTQYF. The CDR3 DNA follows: TGTGCCAGCAGGACCACGTTCACAGATACGCAGTATTTT.